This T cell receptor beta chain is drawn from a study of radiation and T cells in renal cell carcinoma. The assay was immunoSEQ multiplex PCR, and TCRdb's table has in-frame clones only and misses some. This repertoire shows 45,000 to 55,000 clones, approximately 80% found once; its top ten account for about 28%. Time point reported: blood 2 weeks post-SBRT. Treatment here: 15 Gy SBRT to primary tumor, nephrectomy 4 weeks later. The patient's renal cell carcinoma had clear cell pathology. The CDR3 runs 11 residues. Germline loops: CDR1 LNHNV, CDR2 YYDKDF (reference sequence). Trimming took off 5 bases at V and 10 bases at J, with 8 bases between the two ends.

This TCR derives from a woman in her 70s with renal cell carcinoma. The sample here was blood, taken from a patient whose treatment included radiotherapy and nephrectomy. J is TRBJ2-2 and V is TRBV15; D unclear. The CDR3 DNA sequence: TGTGCCACCAGCCCTACGGCGGAGCTGTTTTTT. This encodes CATSPTAELFF.